The entry below gives a single T cell receptor (beta chain) sequence along with its context. Its antigen is unknown. The data originate from a study of chemoradiotherapy in HPV16-positive cancers. Study-wide results and caveats: During treatment, candidate HPV-specific clones and E7-related motifs expanded in tumor.

Trimming pared 0 bases from V and 8 bases from J, leaving 16 bases between. The CDR3 extends over 15 amino acids. Germline-derived CDR1 and CDR2 are MNHEY and SVGAGI. Clones were sequenced by immunoSEQ multiplex PCR, and TCRdb holds only the in-frame ones, with some missing. This table holds approximately 12,000 clones, about 77% found once. The chain is built from TRBV6-5 and TRBJ1-1; D gene ambiguous. The sequence derives from a human donor with HPV-associated anogenital cancer. The material was obtained from a patient who underwent chemoradiotherapy. The CDR3 nucleotides read TGTGCCAGCAGTTACTCAGGGCAGAGGGCCCCGGAAGCTTTCTTT. Protein sequence: CASSYSGQRAPEAFF.